This T cell receptor (beta chain) was recorded in a study of cytomegalovirus exposure and HLA in healthy donors. Points from the study as a whole: Later analysis identified 16,951 TCR beta sequences associated with HLA alleles, using a false discovery rate threshold of 0.05. Relative to the approximately 700-donor mean, N-insertions were reportedly fewer in an Asian-associated ancestry cluster in a later analysis.

Primers for the PCR totalled 60 Vbeta and 13 Jbeta. Repertoires were generated with immunoSEQ multiplex PCR, while TCRdb's copy carries only in-frame clones and drops some. The sample includes about 34,000 clones. Comment on this clone: The antigen remains unidentified.

The CDR3 runs 17 residues. Germline-derived CDR1 and CDR2 are MGHRA and YSYEKL. The germline V and J ends were trimmed by 1 base and 0 bases, with 13 bases remaining between them. The J gene is TRBJ1-5, the V gene TRBV4-1; D is ambiguous. The receptor's source is a woman in her 40s in good health and CMV-seropositive. Source material: PBMCs. This CDR3 is CASSQGRSRNSNQPQHF. In DNA form, the CDR3 reads TGCGCCAGCAGCCAAGGGCGGTCCCGCAATAGCAATCAGCCCCAGCATTTT.